The clone carrying this T cell receptor beta chain has ten or more counts. Antigen specificity is unknown. Indicated time point: sample taken at primary tumor resection. Tumor, nontumor lung or frozen PBMC supplied whole RNA, sequenced without sorting. This entry belongs to a study of spatial heterogeneity in lung cancer. Study-wide background: Strong correlation linked TCR transcript counts in tumor regions to a T cell module score derived from matched bulk RNA-seq.

TCRdb re-called the 5' RACE reads through MiXCR, storing one row per CDR3 protein. The table includes about 24,000 distinct CDR3 sequences, approximately 10% detected once. Study results and caveats: The number of expanded tumor alpha and beta chains correlated with mutation number.

This CDR3 comprises 11 residues. Per the germline V gene, CDR1 is MNHEY and CDR2 is SMNVEV (reference sequence). V was shortened by 8 bases and J by 4 bases, with 6 bases between the two germline ends. Sequences were derived from lung tumor tissue, sampled at surgery. The chain employs TRBV27 and TRBJ2-1; D not certain. The sequence was obtained from a male donor with early-stage non-small cell lung cancer. In DNA, the CDR3 is TGTGCCAGCTCAGCATACAATGAGCAGTTCTTC. Encoded protein: CASSAYNEQFF.